This T cell receptor (beta chain) was recovered during a study of control samples from healthy donors and cancer patients (dated by TCRdb to about 2020). Germline trimming amounts to 6 bases on V and 2 bases on J, with 12 as the count of junction bases outside the gene matches. CDR1 and CDR2, looked up from the germline V gene, are SQVTM and ANQGSEA. The CDR3 numbers 16 residues from cysteine through phenylalanine. Only CDR3 DNA remains: 48 bases, in frame from the first base. Library construction relied on the immunoSEQ multiplex PCR assay. As stored in TCRdb, this immuneACCESS dataset retains in-frame rearrangements with V and J assigned. A fraction of the clones does not appear; measured against another copy, unresolved V genes explain less than half of the discrepancy, and the remainder lacks a known reason. Present in this sample are approximately 110,000 clones, 90% of which were seen just once. The top ten clones comprise about 4.2% of the sample.

The count of this clone is one. Its cognate antigen has yet to be identified. No base-level quality is on record; no much larger clone is a single base apart. The V gene is TRBV29-1 and the J gene is TRBJ1-3; TRBD1 aligns with 8 central bases. The origin of this receptor is a human donor in good health. The donor label of this sample is uncertain. Sequencing input: blood. The CDR3 loop reads CSVLIGQGRAGNTIYF. The sequenced DNA is TGCAGCGTCCTTATCGGACAGGGAAGAGCTGGAAACACCATATATTTT.